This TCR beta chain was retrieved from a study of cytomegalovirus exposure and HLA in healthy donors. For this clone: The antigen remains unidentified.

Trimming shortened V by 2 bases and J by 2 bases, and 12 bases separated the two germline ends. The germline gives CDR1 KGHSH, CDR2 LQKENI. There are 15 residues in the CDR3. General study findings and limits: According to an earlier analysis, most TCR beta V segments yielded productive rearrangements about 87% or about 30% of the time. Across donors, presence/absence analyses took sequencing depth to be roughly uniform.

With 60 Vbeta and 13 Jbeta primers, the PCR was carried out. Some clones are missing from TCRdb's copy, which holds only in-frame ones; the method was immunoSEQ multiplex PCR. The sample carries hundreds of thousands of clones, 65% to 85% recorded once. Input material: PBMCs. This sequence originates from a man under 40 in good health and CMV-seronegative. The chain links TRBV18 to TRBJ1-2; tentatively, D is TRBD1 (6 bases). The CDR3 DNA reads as TGTGCCAGCTCACCAGGGGGCTCGGAAAACTATGGCTACACCTTC. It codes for CASSPGGSENYGYTF.